The 4 T cell receptor beta chains below were found in one sample sequenced in a study of technical replicates of blood from a handful of donors. The assay was immunoSEQ multiplex PCR, and TCRdb's table has in-frame clones only and misses some. The sample carries more than 65,000 clones, around 94% recorded once. Sequencing used T cells isolated from PBMCs. These receptors all come from a human donor in good health.

This clone occurred a few times. The CDR3 sequence is CASSPPEGSVTEAFF. As DNA, the CDR3 is TGTGCCAGCAGCCCTCCGGAGGGTAGTGTCACTGAAGCTTTCTTT. The chain employs TRBV7-9 and TRBJ1-1; D is undetermined. This CDR3 has 15 residues. Per the germline V gene, CDR1 is SEHNR and CDR2 is FQNEAQ (reference sequence). V lost 5 bases, J lost 4 bases, and 17 bases lay in between.

The rearrangement joins TRBV6-5 to TRBJ2-1; tentative D call: TRBD2 (5 bases). This CDR3 contains 13 residues. Germline CDR1 is MNHEY and CDR2 is SVGAGI. Trimming pared 6 bases from V and 6 bases from J, leaving 12 bases between. CDR3 DNA sequence: TGTGCCAGCAGGGACTCCGGGTTCAATGAGCAGTTCTTC. This sequence encodes CASRDSGFNEQFF.

The chain employs TRBV7-8 and TRBJ1-2; 10 bases agree with TRBD1. Looked up from germline, CDR1 is SGHVS and CDR2 is FQNEAQ. J gave up 8 bases and V 5 bases, and 11 bases lay outside the gene matches. This CDR3 has 15 residues. The CDR3 nucleotides read TGTGCCAGCAGCCCTACCCGACAGGGGGCGTGGGGCTACACCTTC. Translation gives CASSPTRQGAWGYTF. Using reference TRBV7-8 and TRBJ1-2 for the parts outside the CDR3, the full variable domain is GAGVSQSPRYKVAKRGQDVALRCDPISGHVSLFWYQQALGQGPEFLTYFQNEAQLDKSGLPSDRFFAERPEGSVSTLKIQRTQQEDSAVYLCASSPTRQGAWGYTFGSGTRLTVV.

The rearrangement uses TRBV27 and TRBJ2-5; possible D gene TRBD1, 6 bases. The CDR3 has 16 amino acids. V was shortened by 2 bases and J by 1 base, with 14 bases between the two germline ends. CDR1 and CDR2 from the germline V gene are MNHEY and SMNVEV (reference sequence). Here the CDR3 DNA reads TGTGCCAGCAGTTTAAATCTGCAGGACAGCCAAGAGACCCAGTACTTC. Translated: CASSLNLQDSQETQYF.